The next 27 T cell receptor beta chains were all read from a single sample in a study of shared clonotypes between healthy human individuals. Profiled with immunoSEQ multiplex PCR; TCRdb holds only in-frame clones, not every one. In the table there are 75,000 to 100,000 clones, more than 45% of which are singletons. The source material was PBMCs. Source of these receptors: a woman aged 40 to 50 in good health. Some clones in this sample may be carry-over from other donors' samples.

In this sample, this clone turned up once. The rearrangement joins TRBV7-2 to TRBJ2-1; unclear D gene. The V and J ends lost 5 bases and 0 bases respectively, with 14 bases between them. The CDR3 is made up of 16 amino acids. Germline V lookup: CDR1 SGHTA, CDR2 FQGNSA. CDR3 nucleotide sequence: TGTGCCAGCAGCCCCGCCGGATACTACTCCTACAATGAGCAGTTCTTC. It specifies CASSPAGYYSYNEQFF. Variable domain in full (rest from reference TRBV7-2 and TRBJ2-1): GAGVSQSPSNKVTEKGKDVELRCDPISGHTALYWYRQSLGQGLEFLIYFQGNSAPDKSGLPSDRFSAERTGGSVSTLTIQRTQQEDSAVYLCASSPAGYYSYNEQFFGPGTRLTVL.

In its sample, this clone was seen many times. An end of the junction does not agree with germline; a read error may underlie this. The chain joins TRBV30 to TRBJ1-1; 8 nucleotides line up with TRBD1. The CDR3 sequence is 13 residues long. Per germline, CDR1 GTSNPN and CDR2 SVGIG (reference sequence). The DNA of the CDR3 is TGTGCCTGGGAAGGGAAGAGGACAGGGAAAGCTTCCTTT. This encodes CAWEGKRTGKASF.

This clone showed up many times. This sequence joins TRBV11-2 and TRBJ2-6, with a possible D match to TRBD1 (6 bases). CDR3 length equals 16 residues. Deletions cut 5 bases from V and 3 bases from J, with 14 bases between. Germline V CDR1 and CDR2: SGHAT, FQNNGV. CDR3 sequence (DNA): TGTGCCAGCAGCCTACAGGGAAATATTGGGGCCAACGTCCTGACTTTC. Translation gives CASSLQGNIGANVLTF.

This clone was detected many times. V is TRBV7-9 and J is TRBJ2-7; weak D call: TRBD2 (6 bases). The V end lost 4 bases, the J end lost 6 bases, and 19 bases lay between the germline ends. This CDR3 region has 15 residues. CDR1 is SEHNR and CDR2 is FQNEAQ in the germline V gene (reference sequence). The CDR3 loop reads CASSSTTSWEVEQYF. The CDR3, as DNA: TGTGCCAGCAGCTCCACGACTAGTTGGGAAGTCGAGCAGTACTTC.

The chain couples TRBV5-4 to TRBJ2-1; possible D gene TRBD2, 5 bases. V was pared by 3 bases and J by 8 bases, with 15 bases between. Germline V gene lookup returns CDR1 SGHNT and CDR2 YYREEE (reference sequence). This CDR3 is 14 amino acids long. The CDR3 nucleotides are TGTGCCAGCAGCTCCAGAGGGCCGAGCCATGAGCAGTTCTTC. Encoded protein: CASSSRGPSHEQFF.

Worth noting for this clone: With only one base between it and a far larger clone, this is likely a read error. Other DNA sequences of this sample code for an identical CDR3. The chain links TRBV28 to TRBJ1-1; D uncertain. The CDR3 consists of 13 residues. Trimming shortened V by 6 bases and J by 1 base, and 9 bases separated the two germline ends. Germline CDR1 reads MDHEN; CDR2 reads SYDVKM. The CDR3 reads CASREQTNTEAFF. The CDR3 coding sequence is TGTGCCAGCAGAGAGCAGACGAACACTGAAGCTTTCTTT.

This clone was seen a handful of times. Other DNA sequences in the sample encode the same CDR3. This chain links TRBV30 with TRBJ2-5; 8 nucleotides line up with TRBD1. The J call may be mistaken, given a closer DNA end match to TRBJ2-7. CDR1 is GTSNPN and CDR2 is SVGIG in the germline V gene (reference sequence). The CDR3 totals 14 residues. The CDR3 is CAWSVAGGGYEQYF. The CDR3 coding sequence is TGTGCCTGGAGTGTCGCAGGGGGCGGCTACGAGCAGTACTTC.

The CDR3 here is CASSFRQGSETQYF. CDR3 in DNA: TGTGCCAGCAGCTTCAGACAGGGATCAGAGACCCAGTACTTC. This chain uses TRBV7-2 with TRBJ2-5; 7 bases map to TRBD1. The CDR3 loop spans 14 amino acids. Germline CDR1 SGHTA, CDR2 FQGNSA. Trimming removed 3 bases from V and 4 bases from J; junction bases left unmatched: 5.

The chain uses TRBV7-9 and TRBJ2-7, with 8 bases aligning to TRBD1. The V segment lost 0 bases and the J segment 3 bases; nucleotides outside the gene matches: 4. Germline V CDR1 and CDR2: SEHNR, FQNEAQ (reference sequence). CDR3 length equals 15 residues. The CDR3 here is CASSLAGQANYEQYF. CDR3 sequence (DNA): TGTGCCAGCAGCTTAGCGGGACAGGCAAACTACGAGCAGTACTTC. Using reference TRBV7-9 and TRBJ2-7 for the parts outside the CDR3, the full variable domain is DTGVSQNPRHKITKRGQNVTFRCDPISEHNRLYWYRQTLGQGPEFLTYFQNEAQLEKSRLLSDRFSAERPKGSFSTLEIQRTEQGDSAMYLCASSLAGQANYEQYFGPGTRLTVT.

As regards this clone: The CDR3 does not close with the conserved phenylalanine or tryptophan, likely indicating a read error. The V gene is TRBV29-1, the J gene TRBJ2-7, with D possibly TRBD2 on 5 matching bases. Trimming removed 4 bases at V and 3 bases at J, with 10 bases between. The germline gives CDR1 SQVTM, CDR2 ANQGSEA. This CDR3 has 12 residues. The CDR3 sequence is CSVVDLHYEQYL. The CDR3 region has the DNA TGCAGCGTTGTGGACTTACACTACGAGCAGTACCTC.

This clone was recorded many times. The chain has TRBV28 and TRBJ2-3; D gene unclear. V was pared by 3 bases and J by 2 bases, with 9 bases between. Germline loops: CDR1 MDHEN, CDR2 SYDVKM. The length of the CDR3 is 14 residues. DNA of the CDR3: TGTGCCAGCAGTTTGAGACCCGTCACAGATACGCAGTATTTT. Translating it yields CASSLRPVTDTQYF. The complete variable domain, with remaining parts taken from reference TRBV28 and TRBJ2-3, reads DVKVTQSSRYLVKRTGEKVFLECVQDMDHENMFWYRQDPGLGLRLIYFSYDVKMKEKGDIPEGYSVSREKKERFSLILESASTNQTSMYLCASSLRPVTDTQYFGPGTRLTVL.

This clone was counted only a few times. The J gene is TRBJ1-4, the V gene TRBV6-4; D ambiguous. Trimming removed 10 bases from V and 5 bases from J, with 17 bases in between. This CDR3 has 14 residues. The V gene's germline CDR1 is MRHNA and CDR2 SNTAGT. This CDR3 is CATSEGNLNEKLFF. The CDR3 nucleotides are TGTGCCACCTCAGAAGGCAACTTAAATGAAAAACTGTTTTTT.

This clone was picked up many times. The J gene is TRBJ2-4, the V gene TRBV7-9, with a possible D match to TRBD2 (6 bases). The CDR3 spans 14 residues. CDR1 and CDR2 (germline): SEHNR, FQNEAQ (reference sequence). V lost 4 bases and J lost 5, with 12 bases in between. The CDR3 here is CASSSVWGENIQYF. The CDR3 region has the DNA TGTGCCAGCAGCTCCGTTTGGGGGGAAAACATTCAGTACTTC.

Ten or more counts support this clone. The gene calls are TRBV28 and TRBJ1-1, with a weak D call TRBD1 (6 bases). The germline V gene encodes CDR1 MDHEN and CDR2 SYDVKM. The CDR3 totals 13 residues. With 6 bases removed from V and 3 bases from J, the gap between germline ends came to 11 bases. The CDR3 DNA is TGTGCCAGCAGGATTAACAGGGACACTGAAGCTTTCTTT. It yields the protein CASRINRDTEAFF.

In this sample, this clone turned up many times. The chain is built from TRBV6-5 and TRBJ1-2; 7 nucleotides align to TRBD1. V trimming: 8 bases; J trimming: 2 bases; junction bases outside the gene matches: 8. The CDR3 consists of 14 residues. Germline CDR1 is MNHEY and CDR2 is SVGAGI. CDR3 sequence (DNA): TGTGCCAGCGCCCTGACAGGGACAAACTATGGCTACACCTTC. Translating gives CASALTGTNYGYTF.

CDR3 nucleotide sequence: TGTGCCAGCAGTTTAGACAGACCATATGGCTACACCTTC. Translated, it gives CASSLDRPYGYTF. This rearrangement joins TRBV28 to TRBJ1-2, with D perhaps TRBD1 (5 bases). V was trimmed by 2 bases and J by 5 bases, leaving 9 bases between them. This CDR3 is 13 amino acids long. Germline V lookup: CDR1 MDHEN, CDR2 SYDVKM.

On this clone itself: Additional DNA sequences in this sample encode the identical CDR3. This sequence joins TRBV27 and TRBJ2-1; D uncertain. This CDR3 has 12 residues. V gave up 6 bases and J gave up 2 bases, with 5 bases separating them. CDR1 and CDR2 from the germline V gene are MNHEY and SMNVEV (reference sequence). CDR3 DNA: TGTGCCAGCAGCCAACCCTACAATGAGCAGTTCTTC. It yields the protein CASSQPYNEQFF.

This rearrangement joins TRBV6-4 to TRBJ2-6; D gene uncertain. The germline V gene has CDR1 MRHNA and CDR2 SNTAGT. Trimming took 2 bases from V and 3 from J, leaving 8 bases between them. The CDR3 totals 15 residues. CDR3 in amino acids: CASSDGSRGANVLTF. The CDR3 DNA is TGTGCCAGCAGTGACGGCAGCCGTGGGGCCAACGTCCTGACTTTC.

CDR3: CASSGAIYNEQFF. The CDR3 DNA is TGTGCCAGCAGTGGGGCTATCTACAATGAGCAGTTCTTC. The chain joins TRBV6-1 to TRBJ2-1; D is ambiguous. Germline lookup yields CDR1 MNHNS and CDR2 SASEGT. With 4 bases removed from V and 3 bases from J, the gap between germline ends came to 7 bases. The CDR3 is made up of 13 amino acids.

This clone was seen ten or more times. The sample contains more than one DNA sequence encoding this CDR3. This chain connects TRBV6-6 to TRBJ2-4; 8 nucleotides match TRBD2. This CDR3 has 14 residues. Trimming at V came to 6 bases and at J to 9 bases, leaving 10 bases not matched to a gene. Germline CDR1 MNHNY, CDR2 SVGAGI (reference sequence). CDR3 DNA: TGTGCCAGCAGCTCCGGGACTAGGGTCGGCATTCAGTACTTC. Translated, it gives CASSSGTRVGIQYF.

Here the CDR3 DNA reads TGTGCCAGCAGCCCCCACGGTTACGAGCAGTACTTC. Translating gives CASSPHGYEQYF. The chain links TRBV7-9 to TRBJ2-7; D ambiguous. The CDR3 loop spans 12 amino acids. Per the germline V gene, CDR1 is SEHNR and CDR2 is FQNEAQ (reference sequence). Trimming left V 5 bases short and J 4 bases short, with 9 bases between.

Only one count was recorded for this clone. V gene TRBV6-4 combines with J gene TRBJ2-1; 11 nucleotides line up with TRBD2. V lost 5 bases to trimming and J lost 6 bases; unmatched junction nucleotides: 6. Germline V gene sequence: CDR1 MRHNA, CDR2 SNTAGT. CDR3 length: 15 amino acids. The CDR3 reads CASSPTSGGGNEQFF. DNA of the CDR3: TGTGCCAGCAGTCCAACTAGCGGGGGAGGCAATGAGCAGTTCTTC.

Details on this clone: Given a far larger clone just one base away, this is likely a sequencing read error. This chain links TRBV10-2 with TRBJ1-3; TRBD1 aligns across 7 bases. The germline CDR1 and CDR2 sequences are WSHSY and SAAADI. The CDR3 totals 15 residues. Losses at the gene ends were 3 bases for V and 2 bases for J; bases not matched to a gene: 4. This CDR3 is CASSDRGNPGNTIYF. DNA of the CDR3: TGCGCCAGCAGTGACAGGGGGAACCCTGGAAACACCATATATTTT.

The rearrangement joins TRBV7-9 to TRBJ1-2; D not certain. From germline, CDR1 is SEHNR and CDR2 FQNEAQ (reference sequence). Trimming stripped 1 base from V and 5 bases from J, with 17 bases between. The CDR3 spans 16 residues. CDR3 residues: CASSLVGRPIWYGYTF. Here the CDR3 DNA reads TGTGCCAGCAGCTTAGTGGGCAGGCCCATCTGGTATGGCTACACCTTC. Full variable domain (remainder filled in from reference TRBV7-9 and TRBJ1-2): DTGVSQNPRHKITKRGQNVTFRCDPISEHNRLYWYRQTLGQGPEFLTYFQNEAQLEKSRLLSDRFSAERPKGSFSTLEIQRTEQGDSAMYLCASSLVGRPIWYGYTFGSGTRLTVV.

The chain recombines TRBV5-1 with TRBJ2-7; TRBD1 agrees at 7 bases. Germline V lookup: CDR1 SGHRS, CDR2 YFSETQ. Trimming at V came to 0 bases and at J to 4 bases, leaving 4 bases not matched to a gene. The CDR3 has 14 residues. For the CDR3, the DNA is TGCGCCAGCAGCTTGGGGGACAGAACTTACGAGCAGTACTTC. Amino acids: CASSLGDRTYEQYF.

The rearrangement links TRBV6-1 to TRBJ2-7, with a weak D call TRBD2 (6 bases). The length of the CDR3 is 15 residues. The V end lost 4 bases, the J end lost 1 base, and 14 bases lay between the germline ends. CDR1 is MNHNS, CDR2 SASEGT, per germline. CDR3 in amino acids: CASSVRLDSSYEQYF. CDR3 coding DNA: TGTGCCAGCAGTGTAAGACTAGACTCTTCCTACGAGCAGTACTTC.

This clone occurred many times. The chain links TRBV2 to TRBJ1-4; D gene uncertain. The CDR3 is made up of 14 amino acids. Trimming cost V 5 bases and J 0 bases, with 7 bases left between them. From germline, CDR1 is SNHLY and CDR2 FYNNEI. The CDR3 bases are TGTGCCAGCAGTTTTTACACAACTAATGAAAAACTGTTTTTT. Its translation is CASSFYTTNEKLFF.